These 32 T cell receptor beta chains originate from one sample sequenced in a study of somatic mutations in cytotoxic T cells in rheumatoid arthritis. TCRdb keeps only in-frame clones here, not all; method: immunoSEQ multiplex PCR. The sample records 8,500 to 13,000 clones, 79% being singletons. Material for sequencing was CD8+ T cells sorted from blood. Source of these receptors: an adult with rheumatoid arthritis.

The rearrangement joins TRBV9 to TRBJ2-1, with D tentatively TRBD2 (6 bases). V was pared by 1 base and J by 2 bases, with 13 bases between. Germline values: CDR1 SGDLS, CDR2 YYNGEE. The CDR3 is 16 amino acids. The CDR3 reads CASSVNGGSPYNEQFF. The CDR3 nucleotides read TGTGCCAGCAGCGTAAATGGAGGGTCCCCCTACAATGAGCAGTTCTTC.

The chain carries TRBV5-6 and TRBJ1-1; D gene uncertain. This CDR3 spans 15 amino acids. Trimming stripped 0 bases from V and 6 bases from J, with 15 bases between. Germline loops: CDR1 SGHDT, CDR2 YYEEEE. The CDR3 DNA reads TGTGCCAGCAGCTTGGTAGCAGGTATAATCTCTGAAGCTTTCTTT. It specifies CASSLVAGIISEAFF. Variable domain in full (rest from reference TRBV5-6 and TRBJ1-1): DAGVTQSPTHLIKTRGQQVTLRCSPKSGHDTVSWYQQALGQGPQFIFQYYEEEERQRGNFPDRFSGHQFPNYSSELNVNALLLGDSALYLCASSLVAGIISEAFFGQGTRLTVV.

The chain recombines TRBV19 with TRBJ1-1, with a weak D call TRBD1 (6 bases). Germline CDR1 reads LNHDA; CDR2 reads SQIVND (reference sequence). Trimming shortened V by 10 bases and J by 4 bases, and 25 bases separated the two germline ends. The CDR3 is 16 amino acids. CDR3 DNA sequence: TGTGCCACGACCGCTAGAAGGGGCGAGGGGGGCACTGAAGCTTTCTTT. This sequence encodes CATTARRGEGGTEAFF.

The rearrangement uses TRBV6-1 and TRBJ1-5, with D maybe TRBD1 (5 bases). The germline V gene encodes CDR1 MNHNS and CDR2 SASEGT. The CDR3 is 15 amino acids. The V end was cut by 0 bases, the J end by 4 bases, with 10 bases between. The CDR3 spells CASSEARAGNQPQHF. CDR3 sequence (DNA): TGTGCCAGCAGTGAAGCGCGGGCAGGGAATCAGCCCCAGCATTTT.

The chain uses TRBV6-6 and TRBJ1-4, with D perhaps matching TRBD1 (5 bases). Germline V gene sequence: CDR1 MNHNY, CDR2 SVGAGI (reference sequence). The V end was cut by 2 bases, the J end by 5 bases, with 12 bases between. The CDR3 runs 15 residues. The CDR3 nucleotides are TGTGCCAGCAGTTACAGCCGGGGCGGGAATGAAAAACTGTTTTTT. This translates into CASSYSRGGNEKLFF.

The V call is TRBV4-1, the J call TRBJ2-7, with a tentative D call TRBD2 (5 bases). Germline V lookup: CDR1 MGHRA, CDR2 YSYEKL. The V and J ends lost 1 base and 7 bases respectively, with 20 bases between them. The CDR3 totals 16 residues. The CDR3 nucleotides are TGCGCCAGCAGCCAAGGACTAAGTTCCTTTGGGGTTGAGCAGTACTTC. Its protein product is CASSQGLSSFGVEQYF.

This rearrangement joins TRBV21-1 to TRBJ2-3; the table calls TRBD1, which could not be checked here. TRBV21-1 is flagged as a pseudogene. This CDR3 spans 18 amino acids. CDR3 in DNA: TGTGCCAGCAGCCCACGGGACAGGGGGCAAGGAGGCACAGATACGCAGTATTTT. Translating gives CASSPRDRGQGGTDTQYF.

The CDR3 DNA reads as TGTGCCAGCAGTGACGGGGGAAGCTCTGGGGCCAACGTCCTGACTTTC. It specifies CASSDGGSSGANVLTF. The chain is built from TRBV6-4 and TRBJ2-6; D may correspond to TRBD1 or TRBD2 (5 bases each). The CDR3 sequence is 16 residues long. Trimming left V 2 bases short and J 0 bases short, with 8 bases between. In germline, CDR1 is MRHNA, CDR2 SNTAGT.

This chain uses TRBV10-3 with TRBJ2-1; D call uncertain. The V gene's germline CDR1 is ENHRY and CDR2 SYGVKD. Trimming cost V 3 bases and J 4 bases, with 4 bases left between them. CDR3 length: 12 amino acids. The CDR3: CAISEEYNEQFF. CDR3 in DNA: TGTGCCATCAGTGAAGAGTACAATGAGCAGTTCTTC.

Here the CDR3 DNA reads TGTGCCAGCAGCTTAGTGTCGATGGATTACGAGCAGTACTTC. This translates into CASSLVSMDYEQYF. The J gene is TRBJ2-7, the V gene TRBV7-2; no clear D gene. This CDR3 has 14 residues. Germline V gives CDR1 SGHTA, CDR2 FQGNSA. Trimming shortened V by 1 base and J by 4 bases, and 11 bases separated the two germline ends.

The J gene is TRBJ1-5, the V gene TRBV6-6; no definite D call. This CDR3 spans 13 amino acids. V was cut by 10 bases and J by 1 base, with 11 bases left in between. Per germline, CDR1 MNHNY and CDR2 SVGAGI (reference sequence). This CDR3 reads CATDVSSNQPQHF. The CDR3 DNA follows: TGTGCCACGGACGTGTCGAGCAATCAGCCCCAGCATTTT.

This clone was picked up a small number of times. The chain uses TRBV25-1 and TRBJ2-1; TRBD1 or TRBD2 may be the D gene (5 bases each). CDR3 length: 14 residues. Trimming took 2 bases from V and 4 from J, leaving 9 bases between them. Germline assignment: CDR1 MGHDK and CDR2 SYGVNS. CDR3 sequence (DNA): TGTGCCAGCAGTGAAGGGGGAAATTACAATGAGCAGTTCTTC. The encoded protein is CASSEGGNYNEQFF.

The chain links TRBV5-8 to TRBJ1-1, with no clear D. Germline V gene data show CDR1 as SGHTS and CDR2 as YDEGEE. There are 13 residues in the CDR3. Trimming shortened V by 0 bases and J by 7 bases, and 10 bases separated the two germline ends. The CDR3: CASSLATLFEAFF. CDR3 coding DNA: TGTGCCAGCAGCTTGGCCACCTTGTTTGAAGCTTTCTTT.

This chain uses TRBV7-2 with TRBJ2-7; 13 bases fit TRBD2. The CDR3 runs 14 residues. Germline CDR1 reads SGHTA; CDR2 reads FQGNSA. The junction had 1 base not matched to a gene; V was cut back by 4 bases and J by 4 bases. The DNA of the CDR3 is TGTGCCAGCAGCTGGGGACTAGCGGGATACGAGCAGTACTTC. Translated, it gives CASSWGLAGYEQYF.

The chain carries TRBV18 and TRBJ2-7; D unclear. The CDR3 runs to 15 residues. Germline V gene data show CDR1 as KGHSH and CDR2 as LQKENI. V lost 0 bases, J lost 3 bases, and 12 bases lay in between. In nucleotides, the CDR3 is TGTGCCAGCTCACCACCGGGTTCAGCGTACTACGAGCAGTACTTC. Its protein is CASSPPGSAYYEQYF. The whole variable domain, filled in from reference TRBV18 and TRBJ2-7, reads NAGVMQNPRHLVRRRGQEARLRCSPMKGHSHVYWYRQLPEEGLKFMVYLQKENIIDESGMPKERFSAEFPKEGPSILRIQQVVRGDSAAYFCASSPPGSAYYEQYFGPGTRLTVT.

This clone came up a few times. The V and J genes are TRBV28 and TRBJ2-7; 8 positions agree with TRBD1. CDR3 size: 14 residues. The trim removed 3 bases at V and 8 bases at J, leaving 9 bases unmatched. The germline gives CDR1 MDHEN, CDR2 SYDVKM. As DNA, the CDR3 is TGTGCCAGCAGTTTCCCCCGGGACAGGAACAAGCAGTACTTC. It encodes CASSFPRDRNKQYF. The complete variable domain, with remaining parts taken from reference TRBV28 and TRBJ2-7, reads DVKVTQSSRYLVKRTGEKVFLECVQDMDHENMFWYRQDPGLGLRLIYFSYDVKMKEKGDIPEGYSVSREKKERFSLILESASTNQTSMYLCASSFPRDRNKQYFGPGTRLTVT.

This clone was seen more than once but under ten times. The genes are TRBV6-1 and TRBJ2-7, with D uncertain. Germline V gene lookup returns CDR1 MNHNS and CDR2 SASEGT. The V and J ends lost 5 bases and 7 bases respectively, with 15 bases between them. The length of the CDR3 is 13 residues. As DNA, the CDR3 is TGTGCCAGCAGTCCGGGTCTCCTCGGGGAGCAGTACTTC. Translating it yields CASSPGLLGEQYF.

The chain recombines TRBV9 with TRBJ1-2; 9 bases are shared with TRBD1. V lost 0 bases and J lost 5; bases outside the gene matches: 8. The CDR3 spans 16 residues. Germline V gene sequence: CDR1 SGDLS, CDR2 YYNGEE. The CDR3 region is CASSVGGQGNTYGYTF. CDR3 nucleotide sequence: TGTGCCAGCAGCGTAGGGGGACAGGGCAATACTTATGGCTACACCTTC. Full variable domain (remainder filled in from reference TRBV9 and TRBJ1-2): DSGVTQTPKHLITATGQRVTLRCSPRSGDLSVYWYQQSLDQGLQFLIQYYNGEERAKGNILERFSAQQFPDLHSELNLSSLELGDSALYFCASSVGGQGNTYGYTFGSGTRLTVV.

The chain links TRBV9 to TRBJ1-1, with 7 positions matching TRBD1. CDR3 length: 13 residues. V lost 4 bases, J lost 5 bases, and 5 bases stayed unmatched. Germline lookup yields CDR1 SGDLS and CDR2 YYNGEE. The CDR3 nucleotides are TGTGCCAGCAGCAACAGGGGAGGAACTGAAGCTTTCTTT. Protein: CASSNRGGTEAFF.

This CDR3 is CASSYVVGGRTEAFF. The CDR3 bases are TGTGCCAGCAGTTATGTCGTGGGGGGACGGACGGAAGCTTTCTTT. The chain carries TRBV6-5 and TRBJ1-1; D may be TRBD1 (5 bases). Per the germline V gene, CDR1 is MNHEY and CDR2 is SVGAGI. The V end was cut by 3 bases, the J end by 8 bases, with 19 bases between. This CDR3 region has 15 residues.

CDR3 bases: TGTGCCAGCAGTGTTATGTACTCTATGCAAAGTCGGGCCAACGTCCTGACTTTC. Translated, it gives CASSVMYSMQSRANVLTF. The V gene is TRBV6-1, the J gene TRBJ2-6; D gene uncertain. Trimming left V 4 bases short and J 5 bases short, with 21 bases between. The germline gives CDR1 MNHNS, CDR2 SASEGT. The CDR3 runs to 18 residues.

The chain carries TRBV4-3 and TRBJ2-1; 8 bases line up with TRBD2. CDR1 and CDR2 (germline): LGHNA, YSLEER. This CDR3 contains 16 residues. J was trimmed by 3 bases and V by 0 bases; bases with no gene match: 4. The DNA for the CDR3 is TGCGCCAGCAGCCAAGATGCAGCGGGAGTCTACAATGAGCAGTTCTTC. It is translated as CASSQDAAGVYNEQFF.

The gene calls are TRBV15 and TRBJ2-3; 7 bases agree with TRBD1. V lost 1 base and J lost 2; bases outside the gene matches: 3. The CDR3 runs to 15 residues. Germline V gene lookup returns CDR1 LNHNV and CDR2 YYDKDF (reference sequence). The CDR3 DNA is TGTGCCACCAGCAGAGGAGGACAGGACACAGATACGCAGTATTTT. Amino acids: CATSRGGQDTDTQYF.

This clone was found once. The chain couples TRBV30 to TRBJ2-7; tentative D call: TRBD1 (5 bases). The V gene's germline CDR1 is GTSNPN and CDR2 SVGIG (reference sequence). The CDR3 sequence is 12 residues long. The germline V and J ends were trimmed by 5 bases and 3 bases, with 11 bases remaining between them. CDR3 sequence: CAWETAFYEQYF. CDR3 DNA sequence: TGTGCCTGGGAGACAGCGTTCTACGAGCAGTACTTC.

The chain employs TRBV27 and TRBJ2-2; 11 bases are a match to TRBD1. Germline CDR1 reads MNHEY; CDR2 reads SMNVEV (reference sequence). The CDR3 sequence is 17 residues long. J gave up 4 bases and V 6 bases, and 10 bases lay outside the gene matches. In nucleotides, the CDR3 is TGTGCCAGCAGCACATGGGACAGGGGGGGGATCACCGGGGAGCTGTTTTTT. As protein: CASSTWDRGGITGELFF.

This clone was found a few times. The V and J genes are TRBV28 and TRBJ2-2; D is uncertain. Germline CDR1 is MDHEN and CDR2 is SYDVKM. This CDR3 region has 16 residues. The germline V and J ends were trimmed by 4 bases and 5 bases, with 17 bases remaining between them. CDR3: CASSSHHTLLTGELFF. CDR3 coding DNA: TGTGCCAGCAGTTCTCATCACACACTACTAACCGGGGAGCTGTTTTTT.

The chain has TRBV11-2 and TRBJ1-2; D is possibly TRBD1 (6 bases). V lost 5 bases to trimming and J lost 0 bases, with 13 bases between them. This CDR3 has 15 amino acids. Germline V gives CDR1 SGHAT, CDR2 FQNNGV. DNA of the CDR3: TGTGCCAGCAGCCACAGGGACCTAGCTAACTATGGCTACACCTTC. The encoded protein is CASSHRDLANYGYTF.

This chain links TRBV2 with TRBJ2-2; 13 bases fit TRBD2. The CDR3 has 18 residues. The germline CDR1 and CDR2 sequences are SNHLY and FYNNEI. Trimming at V came to 5 bases and at J to 4 bases, leaving 10 bases not matched to a gene. The CDR3 spells CASSLLAGGLIGTGELFF. CDR3 bases: TGTGCCAGCAGTCTACTAGCGGGGGGGCTTATCGGCACCGGGGAGCTGTTTTTT.

This chain connects TRBV28 to TRBJ1-5; the D gene is possibly TRBD1 (6 bases). V lost 10 bases, J lost 2 bases, and 15 bases lay in between. CDR1 is MDHEN, CDR2 SYDVKM, per germline. This CDR3 has 14 amino acids. The CDR3 protein is CATMGAQGNQPQHF. CDR3 nucleotides: TGTGCCACCATGGGGGCACAGGGCAATCAGCCCCAGCATTTT.

The rearrangement joins TRBV6-6 to TRBJ1-4, with D tentatively TRBD1 (6 bases). Germline lookup yields CDR1 MNHNY and CDR2 SVGAGI (reference sequence). Between the trimmed V and J ends, which lost 6 bases and 5 bases, there was a span of 16 bases. The CDR3 spans 15 residues. The CDR3 sequence is CASSPFRDINEKLFF. For the CDR3, the DNA is TGTGCCAGCAGCCCCTTCAGGGACATAAATGAAAAACTGTTTTTT.

The chain carries TRBV6-6 and TRBJ2-2, with D unclear. V was clipped by 2 bases and J by 3 bases, with 7 bases between them. The CDR3 length is 14 residues. Looked up from germline, CDR1 is MNHNY and CDR2 is SVGAGI (reference sequence). This CDR3 reads CASSYIAYTGELFF. CDR3 in DNA: TGTGCCAGCAGTTACATTGCTTACACCGGGGAGCTGTTTTTT.

The chain uses TRBV5-4 and TRBJ1-2; no clear D gene. This CDR3 comprises 14 residues. V lost 2 bases to trimming and J lost 4 bases, with 12 bases between them. Germline-derived CDR1 and CDR2 are SGHNT and YYREEE (reference sequence). The CDR3 loop reads CASSLWEWGYGYTF. CDR3 DNA: TGTGCCAGCAGCTTATGGGAGTGGGGCTATGGCTACACCTTC.